Sequencing of this T cell receptor (beta chain) was carried out in a study of beta chain features in type 1 diabetes. Findings and limits, study-wide: A moderate, significant TCRB CDR3 shortening appeared in type 1 diabetes across four CD4+ subsets. Possible PCR preference for shorter templates applied equally to patients and controls.

Donors underwent one heparinised blood draw, about 110 mL on average. Via CD45RO/CCR7/CD25/CD127/CD95/CD27, cells of the CD4+ naive, central memory, regulatory and stem cell-like memory subsets were sorted. The isolated RNA, all of it, was reverse transcribed, so expressed TCRB transcripts were what got sequenced. There were millions of reads on average in the naive, central memory and regulatory T cell samples. Measured with immunoSEQ multiplex PCR; TCRdb has only the in-frame clones, and not every one. The profile covers about 660,000 clones, with around 15% appearing a single time and approximately 0.043% taken by the ten largest. This clone was counted between two and nine times. Its antigen is as yet unknown. This clonotype was obtained from a man aged 18 to 35 with type 1 diabetes. The sample taken for sequencing was naive CD4+ T cells from blood.

Here the CDR3 DNA reads TGCAGCGTTGAGGGGCACCAAGGCTCCTACAATGAGCAGTTCTTC. As protein: CSVEGHQGSYNEQFF. The rearrangement links TRBV29-1 to TRBJ2-1; D might be TRBD1 (5 bases). Trimming took off 3 bases at V and 0 bases at J, with 12 bases between the two ends. The germline V gene has CDR1 SQVTM and CDR2 ANQGSEA. The CDR3 is 15 residues long.